Here is one TCR beta chain with its context. The V gene lost 2 bases and the J gene lost 4 bases, with 8 bases spanning the gap. Germline V CDR1 and CDR2: SNHLY, FYNNEI. The CDR3 has 13 amino acids. This table comes from immunoSEQ multiplex PCR, and its TCRdb copy is limited to in-frame clones, with some not included. The sample has about 120,000 clones; roughly 89% are singletons. This sample was included in a study of control samples from healthy donors and cancer patients. J is TRBJ1-1 and V is TRBV2; D ambiguous. The sample consisted of blood. The sequence was collected from a man younger than 40 in good health. The CDR3 sequence: CASSELVRTEAFF. The CDR3 bases are TGTGCCAGCAGTGAACTTGTTCGCACTGAAGCTTTCTTT.